This T cell receptor beta chain was sequenced for a study of molecular identifiers for immune sequencing clone quantification. TCRdb redid the calling of the PCR reads with MiXCR, one entry per CDR3 protein. The data show around 480,000 distinct CDR3 sequences, 20% to 25% seen once. Worth noting for this clonotype: A single base separates this from a much larger clone, so it may be a read error.

The CDR3 spans 14 residues. Germline CDR1 LNHDA, CDR2 SQIVND (reference sequence). V was clipped by 11 bases and J by 2 bases, with 19 bases between them. The genes are TRBV19 and TRBJ2-7, with a possible D match to TRBD1 (5 bases). The source material was naive CD8+ T cells from blood, with Jurkat cell RNA spiked in. As for subset: FACS-sorted CD8+CD4-CCR7+CD45RA+ naive T cells. This clonotype originated in a human donor in good health. Some libraries in this study had Jurkat cell RNA spiked in. The CDR3 spells CACFQPGITYEQYF. The CDR3 coding sequence is TGTGCCTGTTTCCAACCAGGGATTACCTACGAGCAGTACTTC.